This T cell receptor beta chain comes out of a study of cytomegalovirus exposure and HLA in healthy donors. Trimming shortened V by 1 base and J by 2 bases, and 9 bases separated the two germline ends. CDR3 length equals 15 residues. CDR1 SGHTA and CDR2 FQGNSA come from the germline V gene. The PCR employed 60 Vbeta primers together with 13 Jbeta primers. Measured with immunoSEQ multiplex PCR; TCRdb has only the in-frame clones, and not every one. The sample lists around 41,000 clones, 68% occurring once. This sequence joins TRBV7-2 and TRBJ1-3; D is unclear. The receptor comes from a man aged 35 to 55 in good health and CMV-seronegative. The sequenced material came from PBMCs. The CDR3 protein is CASSLDEGTGNTIYF. The CDR3 DNA reads as TGTGCCAGCAGCTTAGATGAGGGTACTGGAAACACCATATATTTT.